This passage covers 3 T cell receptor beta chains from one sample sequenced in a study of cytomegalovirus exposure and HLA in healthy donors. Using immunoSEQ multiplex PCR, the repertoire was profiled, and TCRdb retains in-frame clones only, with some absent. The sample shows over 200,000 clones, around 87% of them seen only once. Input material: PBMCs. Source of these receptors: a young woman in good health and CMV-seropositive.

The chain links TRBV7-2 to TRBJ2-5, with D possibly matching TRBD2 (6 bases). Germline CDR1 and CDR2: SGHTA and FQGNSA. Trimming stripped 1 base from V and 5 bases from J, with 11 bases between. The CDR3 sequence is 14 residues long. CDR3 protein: CASSLGGAGETQYF. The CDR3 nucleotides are TGTGCCAGCAGCTTAGGAGGGGCGGGGGAGACCCAGTACTTC.

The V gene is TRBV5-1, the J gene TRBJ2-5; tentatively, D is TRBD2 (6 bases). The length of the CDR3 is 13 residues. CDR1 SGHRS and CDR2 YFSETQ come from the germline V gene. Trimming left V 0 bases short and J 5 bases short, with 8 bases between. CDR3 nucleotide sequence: TGCGCCAGCAGCTTGGGGGGGGTCGAGACCCAGTACTTC. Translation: CASSLGGVETQYF. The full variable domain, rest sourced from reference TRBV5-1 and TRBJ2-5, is KAGVTQTPRYLIKTRGQQVTLSCSPISGHRSVSWYQQTPGQGLQFLFEYFSETQRNKGNFPGRFSGRQFSNSRSEMNVSTLELGDSALYLCASSLGGVETQYFGPGTRLLVL.

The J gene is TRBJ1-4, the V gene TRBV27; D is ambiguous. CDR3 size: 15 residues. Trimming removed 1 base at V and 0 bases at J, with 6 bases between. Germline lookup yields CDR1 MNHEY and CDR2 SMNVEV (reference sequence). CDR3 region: CASSLWGATNEKLFF. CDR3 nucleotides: TGTGCCAGCAGTTTATGGGGAGCAACTAATGAAAAACTGTTTTTT.